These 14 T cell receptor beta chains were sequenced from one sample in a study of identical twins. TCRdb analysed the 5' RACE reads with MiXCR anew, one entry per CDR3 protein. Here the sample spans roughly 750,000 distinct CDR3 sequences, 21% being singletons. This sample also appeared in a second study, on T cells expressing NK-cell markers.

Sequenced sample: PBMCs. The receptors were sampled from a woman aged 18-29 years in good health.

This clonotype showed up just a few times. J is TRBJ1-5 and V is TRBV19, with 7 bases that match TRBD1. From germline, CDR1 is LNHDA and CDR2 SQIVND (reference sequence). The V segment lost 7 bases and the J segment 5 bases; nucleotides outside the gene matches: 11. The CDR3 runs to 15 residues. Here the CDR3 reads CASTMTGIGDQPQHF. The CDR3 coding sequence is TGTGCCAGTACCATGACAGGGATAGGAGATCAGCCCCAGCATTTT. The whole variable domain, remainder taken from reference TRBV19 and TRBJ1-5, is DGGITQSPKYLFRKEGQNVTLSCEQNLNHDAMYWYRQDPGQGLRLIYYSQIVNDFQKGDIAEGYSVSREKKESFPLTVTSAQKNPTAFYLCASTMTGIGDQPQHFGDGTRLSIL.

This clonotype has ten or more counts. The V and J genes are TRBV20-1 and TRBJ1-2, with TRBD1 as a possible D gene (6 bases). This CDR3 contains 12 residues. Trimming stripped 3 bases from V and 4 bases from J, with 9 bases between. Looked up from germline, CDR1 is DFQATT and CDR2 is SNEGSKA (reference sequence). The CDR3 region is CSASRGVYGYTF. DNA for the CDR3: TGCAGTGCTAGCAGGGGAGTCTATGGCTACACCTTC.

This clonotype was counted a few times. CDR3 sequence (DNA): TGTGCCAGCAGCAAAGAACAGCGGGGATTTGCCTACGAGCAGTACTTC. Translating gives CASSKEQRGFAYEQYF. The genes are TRBV21-1 and TRBJ2-7; the tabulated D call, TRBD2, remains unverified against the DNA. TRBV21-1 is annotated as a pseudogene. The CDR3 has 16 residues.

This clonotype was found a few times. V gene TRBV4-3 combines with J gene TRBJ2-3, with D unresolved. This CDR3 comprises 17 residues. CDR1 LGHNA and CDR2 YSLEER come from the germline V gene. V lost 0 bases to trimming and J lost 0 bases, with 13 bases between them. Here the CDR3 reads CASSQEMVRTSTDTQYF. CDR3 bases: TGCGCCAGCAGCCAAGAGATGGTGAGAACTAGCACAGATACGCAGTATTTT.

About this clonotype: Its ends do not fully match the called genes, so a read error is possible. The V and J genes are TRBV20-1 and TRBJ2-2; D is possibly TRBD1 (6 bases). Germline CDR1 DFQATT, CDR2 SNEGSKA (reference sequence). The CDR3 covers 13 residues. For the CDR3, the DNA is TGCAGTGCTAGTGACAGGAACGCCGGGGAGCTGTTTTTT. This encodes CSASDRNAGELFF.

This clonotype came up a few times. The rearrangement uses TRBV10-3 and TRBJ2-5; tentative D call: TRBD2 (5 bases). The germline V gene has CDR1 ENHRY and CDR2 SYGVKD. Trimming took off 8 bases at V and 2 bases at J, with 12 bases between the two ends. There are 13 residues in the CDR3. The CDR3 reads CAIAPSGQETQYF. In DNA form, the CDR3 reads TGTGCCATCGCCCCCAGCGGTCAAGAGACCCAGTACTTC.

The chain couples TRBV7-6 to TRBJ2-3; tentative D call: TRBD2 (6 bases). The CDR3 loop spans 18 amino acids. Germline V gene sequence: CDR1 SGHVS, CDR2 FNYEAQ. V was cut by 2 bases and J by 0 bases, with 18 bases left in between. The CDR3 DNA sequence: TGTGCCAGCAGCTTATTCCACCCGGTGGGGACTAGCACAGATACGCAGTATTTT. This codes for CASSLFHPVGTSTDTQYF.

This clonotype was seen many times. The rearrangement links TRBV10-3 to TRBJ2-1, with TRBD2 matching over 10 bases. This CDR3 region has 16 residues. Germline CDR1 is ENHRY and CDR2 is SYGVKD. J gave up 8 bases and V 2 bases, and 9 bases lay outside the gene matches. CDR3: CAISEPKRGGRDEQFF. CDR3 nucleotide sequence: TGTGCCATCAGTGAGCCCAAGCGGGGGGGCCGGGATGAGCAGTTCTTC.

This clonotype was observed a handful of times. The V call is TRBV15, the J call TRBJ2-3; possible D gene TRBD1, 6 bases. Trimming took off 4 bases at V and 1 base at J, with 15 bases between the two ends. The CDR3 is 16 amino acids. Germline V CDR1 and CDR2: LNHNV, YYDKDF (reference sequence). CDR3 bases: TGTGCCACCAGCACAGTCGAACAGGGAGGCACAGATACGCAGTATTTT. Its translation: CATSTVEQGGTDTQYF.

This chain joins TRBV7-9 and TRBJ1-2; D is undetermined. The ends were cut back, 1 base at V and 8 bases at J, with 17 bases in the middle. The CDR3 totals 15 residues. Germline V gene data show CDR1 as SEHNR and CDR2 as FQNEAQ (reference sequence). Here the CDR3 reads CASSLGASTTGGYTF. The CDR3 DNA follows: TGTGCCAGCAGCTTAGGTGCATCAACCACCGGAGGCTACACCTTC.

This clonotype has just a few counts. The CDR3 coding sequence is TGCAGTGTCGACGGACTAGGCCTCACAGATACGCAGTATTTT. It is translated as CSVDGLGLTDTQYF. This chain links TRBV20-1 with TRBJ2-3; 7 bases agree with TRBD2. This CDR3 has 14 residues. V dropped 7 bases and J dropped 2; count of bases not matched to a gene: 9. Germline V gene lookup returns CDR1 DFQATT and CDR2 SNEGSKA (reference sequence).

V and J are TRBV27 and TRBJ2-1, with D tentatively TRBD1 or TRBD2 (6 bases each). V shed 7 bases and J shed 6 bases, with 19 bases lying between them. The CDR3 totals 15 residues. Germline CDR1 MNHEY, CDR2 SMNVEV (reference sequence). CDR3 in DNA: TGTGCCAGCATGTCTCGGGGGCGAGGATCCAATGAGCAGTTCTTC. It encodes CASMSRGRGSNEQFF.

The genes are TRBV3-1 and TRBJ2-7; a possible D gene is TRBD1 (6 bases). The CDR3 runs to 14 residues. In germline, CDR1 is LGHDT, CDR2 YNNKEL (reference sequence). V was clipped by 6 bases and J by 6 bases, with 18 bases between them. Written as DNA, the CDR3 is TGTGCCAGCAGTCTCGAGACAGGTCCCAGCGAGCAGTACTTC. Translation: CASSLETGPSEQYF.

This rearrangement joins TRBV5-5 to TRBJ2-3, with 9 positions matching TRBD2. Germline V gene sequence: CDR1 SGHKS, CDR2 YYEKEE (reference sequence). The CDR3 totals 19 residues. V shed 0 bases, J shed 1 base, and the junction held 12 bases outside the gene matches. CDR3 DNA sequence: TGTGCCAGCAGCTTGGTGCGAGGCGGGGGGGTGGTCGGCACAGATACGCAGTATTTT. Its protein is CASSLVRGGGVVGTDTQYF.